Listed here is a single T cell receptor beta chain. Stated treatment: about 20 received Ad26.COV2.S at low or high dose, single or two shots; about 5 received placebo; per-sample allocation not given. The samples were gathered on day 63 after the first injection of vaccine or placebo. The sample belongs to a study of Ad26.COV2.S vaccination and SARS-CoV-2 variants. Overall study context: Each vaccinee took Ad26.COV2.S intramuscularly, once or twice 56 days apart.

Clones were read by immunoSEQ multiplex PCR, and TCRdb kept only the in-frame ones, dropping some. This table holds under 500,000 clones, roughly 90% found once. Unmatched junction bases numbered 14, after V lost 5 bases and J lost 7 bases. There are 16 residues in the CDR3. Germline V lookup: CDR1 SGHDT, CDR2 YYEEEE. The sequence was obtained from a person between 18 and 59 years old who received the Ad26.COV2.S COVID-19 vaccine or a placebo. The V call is TRBV5-6, the J call TRBJ2-4, with TRBD1 matching over 8 bases. Material: peripheral blood, obtained in a trial of Ad26.COV2.S vaccine versus placebo. CDR3 nucleotides: TGTGCCAGCAGTTTGCCACTCGACGGGACAGGTAACATTCAGTACTTC. Protein: CASSLPLDGTGNIQYF.